This T cell receptor (beta chain) appears in the sequencing data of a study of T cells in Graves' hyperthyroidism and ophthalmopathy. Study-wide points: Through a model of 13 V-J features, ophthalmopathy was separated from stable hyperthyroidism.

Amplified TCR beta CDR3 regions derived from RNA transcripts. The HTBI primer set drove a first-round RT-PCR of the TCR CDR3. A single record per CDR3 protein comes from TCRdb applying MiXCR to the multiplex PCR reads. The repertoire holds around 340,000 distinct CDR3 sequences, with 14% as singletons. The length of the CDR3 is 13 residues. Trimming removed 6 bases at V and 6 bases at J, with 14 bases between. Germline values: CDR1 MNHNS, CDR2 SASEGT. Among the patients, aged 18 to 65, hyperthyroidism was newly diagnosed and had lasted under 2 months. This clonotype has only a few counts. The antigen is not known.

The origin of this receptor is a woman in her thirties with Graves' hyperthyroidism. The sequenced sample was blood. This rearrangement joins TRBV6-1 to TRBJ1-1; no definite D call. CDR3 in amino acids: CASSKTPPSEAFF. The CDR3 bases are TGTGCCAGCAGCAAAACCCCTCCATCTGAAGCTTTCTTT.